A single sample is the source of the 22 T cell receptor beta chains below, sequenced in a study of blood T cells in healthy people across ages. A J-beta primer mix and a sample-barcoded 5' primer were used in a second PCR of roughly 7 to 12 cycles. One entry per CDR3 protein, called by TCRdb with MiXCR from the 5' RACE reads. The sample lists hundreds of thousands of distinct CDR3 sequences, roughly half seen once, with roughly 14% in the top ten. Input material: blood. These TCRs come from a woman older than 75 in good health.

This clonotype occurred once. A read error is possible here, since a much larger clone lies one base away. This rearrangement joins TRBV6-6 to TRBJ2-5; no reliable D call. Germline lookup yields CDR1 MNHNY and CDR2 SVGAGI (reference sequence). The CDR3 length is 13 residues. With 2 bases removed from V and 2 bases from J, the gap between germline ends came to 6 bases. The DNA of the CDR3 is TGTGCCAGCAGTTACGACGGGCAAGAGACCCAGTACTTC. It encodes CASSYDGQETQYF.

The chain combines TRBV4-1 with TRBJ2-1; D is perhaps TRBD2 (7 bases). This CDR3 is built from 15 residues. Germline lookup yields CDR1 MGHRA and CDR2 YSYEKL. The ends were cut back, 3 bases at V and 6 bases at J, with 15 bases in the middle. The CDR3 DNA reads as TGCGCCAGCAGCCAGGGGGGGCTACTTGTCAATGAGCAGTTCTTC. Translation: CASSQGGLLVNEQFF.

The chain uses TRBV5-6 and TRBJ2-7; 7 bases align to TRBD1. The CDR3 runs to 12 residues. Trimming removed 3 bases from V and 12 bases from J; junction bases left unmatched: 9. Germline loops: CDR1 SGHDT, CDR2 YYEEEE. For the CDR3, the DNA is TGTGCCAGCAGCTCGCGACAGGGAAAGAGGTACTTC. This sequence encodes CASSSRQGKRYF.

The rearrangement links TRBV27 to TRBJ2-3; TRBD1 or TRBD2 may be the D gene (5 bases each). The V end lost 9 bases, the J end lost 0 bases, and 16 bases lay between the germline ends. The CDR3 spans 15 residues. CDR1 MNHEY and CDR2 SMNVEV come from the germline V gene (reference sequence). The CDR3 sequence: CASQIRDRSTDTQYF. The CDR3 DNA reads TGTGCCAGTCAGATCCGGGACCGTAGCACAGATACGCAGTATTTT.

The J gene is TRBJ2-3, the V gene TRBV10-3, with TRBD2 matching 7 bases. V shed 11 bases, J shed 2 bases, and the junction held 10 bases outside the gene matches. Germline assignment: CDR1 ENHRY and CDR2 SYGVKD. The CDR3 contains 14 residues. The CDR3 bases are TGTGCCTCCAAAGACCGGGACTACACAGATACGCAGTATTTT. Translating it yields CASKDRDYTDTQYF.

This clonotype was seen just once. The chain links TRBV7-2 to TRBJ2-3; perhaps TRBD2 as D (6 bases). CDR1 is SGHTA and CDR2 is FQGNSA in the germline V gene. The V end lost 1 base, the J end lost 2 bases, and 13 bases lay between the germline ends. The CDR3 totals 16 residues. DNA of the CDR3: TGTGCCAGCAGCTTAGATCGGGTAGCGGTCACAGATACGCAGTATTTT. This sequence encodes CASSLDRVAVTDTQYF.

As for this clonotype: A much larger clonotype is one base distant, so this may be a read error. The V call is TRBV6-2 or TRBV6-3, the J call TRBJ2-1; D unresolved. Looked up from germline, CDR1 is MNHEY and CDR2 is SVGEGT. This CDR3 is 15 amino acids long. The CDR3: CASSSPSITYKEQFF. CDR3 DNA: TGTGCCAGCAGTTCCCCCTCCATTACCTACAAGGAGCAGTTCTTC.

The V gene is TRBV20-1, the J gene TRBJ2-7, with 10 bases lining up with TRBD2. The closer fit of TRBJ2-4 to the DNA end suggests the J call may be wrong. CDR1 and CDR2 from the germline V gene are DFQATT and SNEGSKA (reference sequence). The CDR3 sequence is 15 residues long. CDR3 nucleotide sequence: TGCAGTGCTAGAGATTTGCTAGCGGGAGTGAACATTCAGTACTTC. Translated: CSARDLLAGVNIQYF.

V gene TRBV9 combines with J gene TRBJ2-1; D call uncertain. From germline, CDR1 is SGDLS and CDR2 YYNGEE. The V end was cut by 5 bases, the J end by 4 bases, with 19 bases between. This CDR3 spans 16 amino acids. CDR3 DNA: TGTGCCAGCAGTCATGGGTCACCTGGGCCTTACAATGAGCAGTTCTTC. It encodes CASSHGSPGPYNEQFF. The variable domain in full, with the rest retrieved from reference TRBV9 and TRBJ2-1, is DSGVTQTPKHLITATGQRVTLRCSPRSGDLSVYWYQQSLDQGLQFLIQYYNGEERAKGNILERFSAQQFPDLHSELNLSSLELGDSALYFCASSHGSPGPYNEQFFGPGTRLTVL.

This rearrangement joins TRBV20-1 to TRBJ1-5, with D possibly TRBD1 on 6 matching bases. Trimming shortened V by 0 bases and J by 5 bases, and 14 bases separated the two germline ends. CDR3 length: 15 residues. CDR1 is DFQATT, CDR2 SNEGSKA, per germline (reference sequence). CDR3 DNA sequence: TGCAGTGCTAGAGATTGGACGGGGGGCGATCAGCCCCAGCATTTT. Translation: CSARDWTGGDQPQHF.

This clonotype appeared many times. V gene TRBV4-1 combines with J gene TRBJ2-3; 14 bases line up with TRBD2. J gave up 3 bases and V 5 bases, and 4 bases lay outside the gene matches. The CDR3 contains 16 residues. Germline values: CDR1 MGHRA, CDR2 YSYEKL. CDR3 nucleotide sequence: TGCGCCAGCAGCACTGGACTAGCGGGAGGTACAGATACGCAGTATTTT. Translation gives CASSTGLAGGTDTQYF.

DNA of the CDR3: TGTGCCAGCAGCCAAGTCTCTACTAGTCCCACAGATACGCAGTATTTT. It encodes CASSQVSTSPTDTQYF. V and J are TRBV14 and TRBJ2-3; D may be TRBD2 (5 bases). CDR3 length equals 16 residues. Germline CDR1 is SGHDN and CDR2 is FVKESK. V dropped 1 base and J dropped 2 bases, with 13 bases sitting between them.

This clonotype was picked up many times. J is TRBJ2-5 and V is TRBV5-1; 7 bases agree with TRBD1. Germline CDR1 is SGHRS and CDR2 is YFSETQ. The length of the CDR3 is 15 residues. Trimming cost V 4 bases and J 5 bases; bases outside gene matches: 11. For the CDR3, the DNA is TGCGCCAGCAGCCGACTATCGACAGGGACGGAGACCCAGTACTTC. Residues: CASSRLSTGTETQYF.

This clonotype was counted only a few times. A much larger clone sits a single nucleotide away, making a read error possible. The chain uses TRBV10-3 and TRBJ2-7; D is ambiguous. This CDR3 comprises 15 residues. Trimming removed 6 bases from V and 7 bases from J, with 22 bases in between. The germline V gene has CDR1 ENHRY and CDR2 SYGVKD. CDR3 sequence (DNA): TGTGCCATCAGAGGGAACGAGAATATGGGCAATGAGCAGTACTTC. It encodes CAIRGNENMGNEQYF.

This clonotype came up many times. The V and J genes are TRBV5-1 and TRBJ2-7; 7 bases are a match to TRBD1. The V gene end was trimmed by 3 bases and the J gene end by 0 bases; junction bases not matched to a gene: 3. The CDR3 contains 14 residues. Germline loops: CDR1 SGHRS, CDR2 YFSETQ. The CDR3 here is CASSSSGGSYEQYF. CDR3 sequence (DNA): TGCGCCAGCAGCTCGTCAGGGGGCTCCTACGAGCAGTACTTC.

This clonotype was found many times. The rearrangement links TRBV27 to TRBJ2-3; D possibly corresponds to TRBD2 (5 bases). The CDR3 is 13 amino acids. Germline-derived CDR1 and CDR2 are MNHEY and SMNVEV (reference sequence). Trimming took off 3 bases at V and 6 bases at J, with 10 bases between the two ends. CDR3 coding DNA: TGTGCCAGCAGTTTCGGGGTGGTGGATACGCAGTATTTT. The encoded protein is CASSFGVVDTQYF.

This clonotype came up many times. The V gene is TRBV12-3 or TRBV12-4, the J gene TRBJ2-1, with D perhaps TRBD2 (5 bases). This CDR3 contains 17 residues. Trimming stripped 8 bases from V and 0 bases from J, with 20 bases between. The CDR3 coding sequence is TGTGCCAGCGGTGAAAGAGCTAGCCCAGGCTCCTACAATGAGCAGTTCTTC. It is translated as CASGERASPGSYNEQFF.

Only a few counts were recorded for this clonotype. The chain uses TRBV20-1 and TRBJ1-2; the D gene is possibly TRBD1 (5 bases). Germline CDR1 DFQATT, CDR2 SNEGSKA (reference sequence). Trimming removed 3 bases from V and 1 base from J, with 21 bases in between. The CDR3 length is 17 residues. The CDR3, as DNA: TGCAGTGCTAGGGGGACCATCGGCAGGAATATTAACTATGGCTACACCTTC. Its translation is CSARGTIGRNINYGYTF.

The rearrangement links TRBV7-9 to TRBJ2-3; D may match TRBD1 or TRBD2 (5 bases each). The germline V gene has CDR1 SEHNR and CDR2 FQNEAQ (reference sequence). The CDR3 totals 16 residues. Trimming left V 2 bases short and J 0 bases short, with 12 bases between. The CDR3 coding sequence is TGTGCCAGCAGCTTAAAGGGGAGCCCTAGCACAGATACGCAGTATTTT. This translates into CASSLKGSPSTDTQYF. Full variable domain (missing parts from reference TRBV7-9 and TRBJ2-3): DTGVSQNPRHKITKRGQNVTFRCDPISEHNRLYWYRQTLGQGPEFLTYFQNEAQLEKSRLLSDRFSAERPKGSFSTLEIQRTEQGDSAMYLCASSLKGSPSTDTQYFGPGTRLTVL.

V gene TRBV7-2 combines with J gene TRBJ2-5, with D possibly TRBD2 on 5 matching bases. With 5 bases removed from V and 4 bases from J, the gap between germline ends came to 11 bases. Germline CDR1 is SGHTA and CDR2 is FQGNSA. This CDR3 is built from 13 residues. The CDR3: CASSLTRGETQYF. The CDR3 DNA follows: TGTGCCAGCAGCCTTACCCGGGGAGAGACCCAGTACTTC.

The CDR3 region is CASMEMGHGYEQYF. The CDR3 DNA sequence: TGTGCCAGCATGGAGATGGGTCATGGATACGAGCAGTACTTC. J is TRBJ2-7 and V is TRBV6-1; D is uncertain. Germline V gives CDR1 MNHNS, CDR2 SASEGT. V lost 7 bases and J 4 bases, leaving 17 bases between the germline ends. The CDR3 covers 14 residues.

This clonotype was seen more than once but under ten times. The gene calls are TRBV12-3 or TRBV12-4 and TRBJ2-3, with 9 bases aligning to TRBD1. With 5 bases clipped from V and 2 bases from J, the junction kept 8 bases outside the gene matches. The CDR3 is 16 residues long. CDR3 in amino acids: CASSRVDRGFTDTQYF. CDR3 bases: TGTGCCAGCAGTCGTGTGGACAGGGGATTCACAGATACGCAGTATTTT.